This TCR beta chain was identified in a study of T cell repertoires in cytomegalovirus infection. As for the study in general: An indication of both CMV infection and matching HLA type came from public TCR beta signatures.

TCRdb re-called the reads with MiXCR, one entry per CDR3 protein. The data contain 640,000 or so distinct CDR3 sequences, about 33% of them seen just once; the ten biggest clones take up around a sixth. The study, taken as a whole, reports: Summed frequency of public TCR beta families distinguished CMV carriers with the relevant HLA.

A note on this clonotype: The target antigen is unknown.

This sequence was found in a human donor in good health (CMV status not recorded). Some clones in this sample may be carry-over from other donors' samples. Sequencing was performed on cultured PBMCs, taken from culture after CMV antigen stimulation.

As DNA, the CDR3 is TGTGCCAGCAGTTACAGGGTTGGCTACACCTTC. This sequence encodes CASSYRVGYTF. The chain combines TRBV2 with TRBJ1-2; D possibly corresponds to TRBD1 (6 bases). V lost 5 bases and J lost 7, with 8 bases in between. The germline V gene has CDR1 SNHLY and CDR2 FYNNEI. The CDR3 spans 11 residues.